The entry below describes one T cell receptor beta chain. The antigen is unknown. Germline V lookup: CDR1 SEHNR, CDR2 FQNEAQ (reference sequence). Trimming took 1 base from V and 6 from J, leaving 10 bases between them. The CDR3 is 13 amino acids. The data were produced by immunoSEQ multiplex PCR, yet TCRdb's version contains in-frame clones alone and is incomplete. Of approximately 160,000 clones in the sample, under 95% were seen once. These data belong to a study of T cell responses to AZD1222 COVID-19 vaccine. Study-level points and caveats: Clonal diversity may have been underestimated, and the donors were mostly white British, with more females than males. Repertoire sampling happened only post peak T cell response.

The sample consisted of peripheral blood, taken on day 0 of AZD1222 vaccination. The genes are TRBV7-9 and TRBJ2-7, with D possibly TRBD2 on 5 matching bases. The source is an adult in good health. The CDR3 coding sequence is TGTGCCAGCAGCTTAGGTCCGGGGTCCGAGCAGTACTTC. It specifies CASSLGPGSEQYF.